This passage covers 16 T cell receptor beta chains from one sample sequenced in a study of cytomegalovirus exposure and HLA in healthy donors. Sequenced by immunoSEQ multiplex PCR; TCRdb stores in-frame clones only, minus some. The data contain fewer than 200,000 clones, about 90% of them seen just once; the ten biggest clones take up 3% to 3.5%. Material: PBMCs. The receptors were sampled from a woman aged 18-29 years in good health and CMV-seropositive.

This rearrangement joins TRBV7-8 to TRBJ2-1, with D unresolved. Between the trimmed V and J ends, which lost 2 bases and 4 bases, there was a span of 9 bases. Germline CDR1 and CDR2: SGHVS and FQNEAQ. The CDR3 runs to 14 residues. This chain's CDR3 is CASSLTSTYNEQFF. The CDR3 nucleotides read TGTGCCAGCAGCTTAACCTCAACTTACAATGAGCAGTTCTTC.

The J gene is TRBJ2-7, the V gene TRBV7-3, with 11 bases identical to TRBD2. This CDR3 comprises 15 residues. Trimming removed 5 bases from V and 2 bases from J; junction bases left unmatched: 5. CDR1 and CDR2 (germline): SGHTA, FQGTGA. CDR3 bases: TGTGCCAGCAGCCGAACTAGCGGGAGACCCTACGAGCAGTACTTC. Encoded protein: CASSRTSGRPYEQYF.

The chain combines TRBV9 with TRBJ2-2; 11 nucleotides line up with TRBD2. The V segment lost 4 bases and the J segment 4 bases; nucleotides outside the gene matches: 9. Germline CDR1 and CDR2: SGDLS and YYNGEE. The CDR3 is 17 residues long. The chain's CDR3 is CASSSKPGTSGTGELFF. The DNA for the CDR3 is TGTGCCAGCAGCTCCAAACCCGGGACTAGCGGCACCGGGGAGCTGTTTTTT.

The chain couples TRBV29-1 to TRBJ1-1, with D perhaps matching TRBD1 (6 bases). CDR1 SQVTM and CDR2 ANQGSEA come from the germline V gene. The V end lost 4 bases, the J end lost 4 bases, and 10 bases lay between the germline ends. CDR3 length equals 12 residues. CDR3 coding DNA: TGCAGCGTTGCGGGGGGCATCACTGAAGCTTTCTTT. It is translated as CSVAGGITEAFF.

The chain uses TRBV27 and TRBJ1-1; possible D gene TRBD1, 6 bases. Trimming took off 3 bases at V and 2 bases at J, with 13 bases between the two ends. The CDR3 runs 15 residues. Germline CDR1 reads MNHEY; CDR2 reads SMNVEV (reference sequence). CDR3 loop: CASSFRYRANTEAFF. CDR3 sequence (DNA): TGTGCCAGCAGTTTCCGATACAGGGCCAACACTGAAGCTTTCTTT.

The CDR3 region has the DNA TGTGCCAGTAGTATTCCGACAGGGGACCCCACCGGGGAGCTGTTTTTT. It yields the protein CASSIPTGDPTGELFF. The chain recombines TRBV19 with TRBJ2-2; 8 nucleotides align to TRBD1. This CDR3 has 16 amino acids. Germline V gives CDR1 LNHDA, CDR2 SQIVND (reference sequence). J was trimmed by 4 bases and V by 3 bases; bases with no gene match: 7.

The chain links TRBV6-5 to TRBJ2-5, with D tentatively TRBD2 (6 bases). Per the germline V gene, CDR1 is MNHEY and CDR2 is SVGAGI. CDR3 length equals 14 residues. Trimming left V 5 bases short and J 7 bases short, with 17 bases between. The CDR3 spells CASSATFDSGTQYF. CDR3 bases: TGTGCCAGCAGTGCCACCTTCGATAGCGGGACCCAGTACTTC.

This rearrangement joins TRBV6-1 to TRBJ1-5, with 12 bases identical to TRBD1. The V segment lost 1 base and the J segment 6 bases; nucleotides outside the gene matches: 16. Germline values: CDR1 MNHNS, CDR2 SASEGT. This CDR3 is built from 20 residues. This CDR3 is CASSEVRMGTGGRGGQPQHF. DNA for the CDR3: TGTGCCAGCAGTGAAGTTAGAATGGGGACAGGGGGCAGAGGCGGTCAGCCCCAGCATTTT.

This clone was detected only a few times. Here the CDR3 reads CASSDSDSPGSYTF. The CDR3 DNA reads as TGTGCCAGCAGTGACTCGGACAGCCCGGGGAGCTACACCTTC. The chain uses TRBV6-4 and TRBJ1-2; D is perhaps TRBD1 (6 bases). CDR1 MRHNA and CDR2 SNTAGT come from the germline V gene. The ends were cut back, 0 bases at V and 9 bases at J, with 14 bases in the middle. This CDR3 is 14 amino acids long.

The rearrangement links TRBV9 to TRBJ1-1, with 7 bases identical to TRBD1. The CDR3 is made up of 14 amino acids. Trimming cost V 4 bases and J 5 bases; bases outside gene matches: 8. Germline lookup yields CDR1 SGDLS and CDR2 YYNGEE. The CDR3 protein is CASSPRQGSTEAFF. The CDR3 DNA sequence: TGTGCCAGCAGCCCAAGACAGGGTTCAACTGAAGCTTTCTTT.

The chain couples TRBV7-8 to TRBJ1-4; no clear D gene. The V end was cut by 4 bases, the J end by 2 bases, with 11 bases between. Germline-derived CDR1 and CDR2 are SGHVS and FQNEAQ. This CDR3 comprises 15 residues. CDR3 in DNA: TGTGCCAGCAGCTCTGCCCCGGGGACTAATGAAAAACTGTTTTTT. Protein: CASSSAPGTNEKLFF.

This chain's CDR3 is CASSDTAYNEQFF. The CDR3 nucleotides are TGTGCCAGCAGCGATACAGCCTACAATGAGCAGTTCTTC. The gene calls are TRBV9 and TRBJ2-1; D call uncertain. This CDR3 comprises 13 residues. Germline V gene sequence: CDR1 SGDLS, CDR2 YYNGEE. V was shortened by 3 bases and J by 2 bases, with 6 bases between the two germline ends.

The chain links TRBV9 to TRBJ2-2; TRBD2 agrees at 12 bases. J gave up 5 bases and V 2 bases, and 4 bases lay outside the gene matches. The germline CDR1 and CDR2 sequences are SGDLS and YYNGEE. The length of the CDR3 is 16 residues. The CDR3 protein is CASSVNGLAGTGELFF. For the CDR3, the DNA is TGTGCCAGCAGCGTTAACGGACTAGCGGGGACCGGGGAGCTGTTTTTT.

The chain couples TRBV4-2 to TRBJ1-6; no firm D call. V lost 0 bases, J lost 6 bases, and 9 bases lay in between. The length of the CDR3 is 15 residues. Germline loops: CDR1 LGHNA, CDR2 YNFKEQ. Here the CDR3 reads CASSQDPGSNSPLHF. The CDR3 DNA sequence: TGTGCCAGCAGCCAAGATCCAGGATCTAATTCACCCCTCCACTTT.

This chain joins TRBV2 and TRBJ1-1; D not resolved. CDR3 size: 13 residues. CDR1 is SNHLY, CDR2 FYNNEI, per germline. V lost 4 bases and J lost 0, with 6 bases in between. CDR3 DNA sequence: TGTGCCAGCAGTGTTGAGGTGAACACTGAAGCTTTCTTT. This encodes CASSVEVNTEAFF.

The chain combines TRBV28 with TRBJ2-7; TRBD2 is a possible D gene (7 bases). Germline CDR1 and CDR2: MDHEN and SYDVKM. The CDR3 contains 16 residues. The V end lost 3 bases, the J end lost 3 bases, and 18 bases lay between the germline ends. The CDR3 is CASSFGGASGVYEQYF. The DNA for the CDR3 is TGTGCCAGCAGTTTTGGGGGGGCTAGCGGCGTCTACGAGCAGTACTTC.